Presented here are 9 T cell receptor beta chains from one specimen sequenced in a study of blood T cell repertoires in COVID-19 (dated by TCRdb to 2020 to 2022). Library method: the immunoSEQ multiplex PCR assay. TCRdb carries this immuneACCESS record with in-frame sequences only. Its versions omit some clonotypes, under half of them owing to an unresolved V gene in the studies checked, with the rest unexplained. This sample has about 170,000 clones in its table, and about 88% of those were observed once. Together, the top ten hold roughly 2% of the sample. Sequencing was carried out using peripheral blood. These receptors were collected from a man between 50 and 59 years old who had recovered from COVID-19.

V is TRBV7-2 and J is TRBJ2-5; 7 positions match TRBD1. CDR1 and CDR2 from the germline V gene are SGHTA and FQGNSA. This CDR3 comprises 15 residues. The junction had 8 bases not matched to a gene; V was cut back by 2 bases and J by 5 bases. The CDR3, as DNA: TGTGCCAGCAGCTTAAGCCGACAGGGTGGGGAGACCCAGTACTTC. Protein product: CASSLSRQGGETQYF.

This rearrangement joins TRBV20-1 to TRBJ2-3; D is unresolved. The V gene lost 1 base and the J gene lost 6 bases, with 5 bases spanning the gap. The CDR3 sequence is 11 residues long. Germline CDR1 is DFQATT and CDR2 is SNEGSKA (reference sequence). The CDR3 is CSARVQDTQYF. Written as DNA, the CDR3 is TGCAGTGCTAGAGTTCAGGATACGCAGTATTTT.

The gene calls are TRBV7-6 and TRBJ2-7, with 11 bases fitting TRBD2. Germline CDR1 reads SGHVS; CDR2 reads FNYEAQ. This CDR3 comprises 13 residues. V gave up 2 bases and J gave up 7 bases; unmatched junction bases: 1. The CDR3 loop reads CASSLTSGSEQYF. CDR3 nucleotide sequence: TGTGCCAGCAGCTTAACTAGCGGGAGTGAGCAGTACTTC.

The chain joins TRBV28 to TRBJ2-5, with a tentative D call TRBD2 (7 bases). The CDR3 consists of 19 residues. Germline CDR1 reads MDHEN; CDR2 reads SYDVKM. The germline V and J ends were trimmed by 4 bases and 4 bases, with 28 bases remaining between them. CDR3 DNA: TGTGCCAGCAGTTCCACCCTGTGGGGGGGCTTCTTTGACCGAGAGACCCAGTACTTC. It specifies CASSSTLWGGFFDRETQYF.

This clone has just a few counts. The rearrangement joins TRBV18 to TRBJ1-1; 9 bases are a match to TRBD1. V trimming: 3 bases; J trimming: 6 bases; junction bases outside the gene matches: 8. The CDR3 runs 15 residues. CDR1 is KGHSH and CDR2 is LQKENI in the germline V gene. The CDR3 here is CASSPVPGQGPEAFF. Here the CDR3 DNA reads TGTGCCAGCTCACCCGTCCCGGGACAGGGACCTGAAGCTTTCTTT. The full variable domain, rest sourced from reference TRBV18 and TRBJ1-1, is NAGVMQNPRHLVRRRGQEARLRCSPMKGHSHVYWYRQLPEEGLKFMVYLQKENIIDESGMPKERFSAEFPKEGPSILRIQQVVRGDSAAYFCASSPVPGQGPEAFFGQGTRLTVV.

The chain couples TRBV7-3 to TRBJ2-1; 7 bases map to TRBD2. Per germline, CDR1 SGHTA and CDR2 FQGTGA. J gave up 4 bases and V 1 base, and 1 base lay outside the gene matches. The CDR3 is 14 residues long. This CDR3 reads CASSLMGGYNEQFF. In DNA form, the CDR3 reads TGTGCCAGCAGCTTAATGGGGGGGTACAATGAGCAGTTCTTC.

CDR3 DNA: TGTGCCAGCAGCCTTCTAAGTGGGGAGGGCTACACCTTC. Translating gives CASSLLSGEGYTF. V usage is TRBV11-2 and J usage is TRBJ1-2; no clear D. V lost 5 bases and J 8 bases, leaving 15 bases between the germline ends. CDR3 length: 13 residues. The germline gives CDR1 SGHAT, CDR2 FQNNGV.

The J gene is TRBJ1-2, the V gene TRBV7-2; D is unresolved. In germline, CDR1 is SGHTA, CDR2 FQGNSA. The CDR3 is made up of 17 amino acids. V was trimmed by 5 bases and J by 0 bases, leaving 19 bases between them. The CDR3 sequence is CASSKPGLTGTNYGYTF. In DNA form, the CDR3 reads TGTGCCAGCAGCAAGCCCGGGCTAACCGGGACTAACTATGGCTACACCTTC.

The chain has TRBV18 and TRBJ2-7; D remains ambiguous. Germline lookup yields CDR1 KGHSH and CDR2 LQKENI. This CDR3 spans 13 amino acids. The V end lost 3 bases, the J end lost 2 bases, and 8 bases lay between the germline ends. CDR3 loop: CASSPIAAYEQYF. CDR3 sequence (DNA): TGTGCCAGCTCACCTATAGCTGCCTACGAGCAGTACTTC.